Shown below are 5 T cell receptor beta chains from a single sample sequenced in a study of blood T cells in healthy people across ages. For the second PCR, which ran for roughly 6 to 12 cycles, a sample-barcoded 5' primer and a J-beta primer mix were used. TCRdb recomputed calls from the 5' RACE reads with MiXCR, one row per CDR3 protein. Of hundreds of thousands of distinct CDR3 sequences in the sample, 32% are singletons; the top ten hold 15%. Sequencing input: blood. Receptor source: a woman at least 80 years old in good health.

This chain connects TRBV30 to TRBJ1-6; maybe TRBD1 (6 bases). V lost 6 bases, J lost 9 bases, and 18 bases lay in between. This CDR3 spans 14 amino acids. Looked up from germline, CDR1 is GTSNPN and CDR2 is SVGIG (reference sequence). CDR3 loop: CACKQGDFGSPLHF. The CDR3 DNA reads TGTGCCTGTAAACAGGGTGATTTCGGTTCACCCCTCCACTTT.

The chain combines TRBV25-1 with TRBJ2-2, with 11 bases that match TRBD1. There are 16 residues in the CDR3. Germline CDR1 is MGHDK and CDR2 is SYGVNS. Trimming at V came to 3 bases and at J to 4 bases, leaving 4 bases not matched to a gene. CDR3 DNA sequence: TGTGCCAGCAGTGAGGACAGGGGGCGCCTCACCGGGGAGCTGTTTTTT. Translation gives CASSEDRGRLTGELFF.

This clonotype was seen many times. J is TRBJ2-3 and V is TRBV10-3, with TRBD1 identical over 10 bases. The CDR3 length is 17 residues. Germline CDR1 is ENHRY and CDR2 is SYGVKD. V was clipped by 0 bases and J by 4 bases; unmatched bases: 7. CDR3 bases: TGTGCCATCAGTGAGTCATCGGGACAGGGGAGGGCAGATACGCAGTATTTT. Translation gives CAISESSGQGRADTQYF.

This clonotype was recorded at least ten times. The chain employs TRBV5-1 and TRBJ1-4; 7 positions match TRBD1. Germline CDR1 SGHRS, CDR2 YFSETQ. Trimming cost V 6 bases and J 6 bases; bases outside gene matches: 5. The length of the CDR3 is 13 residues. This CDR3 reads CASTTGVDEKLFF. CDR3 DNA sequence: TGCGCCAGCACAACAGGGGTGGATGAAAAACTGTTTTTT.

The chain uses TRBV29-1 and TRBJ1-1; TRBD1 is a possible D gene (5 bases). The CDR3 has 12 residues. Trimming left V 6 bases short and J 0 bases short, with 8 bases between. CDR1 is SQVTM, CDR2 ANQGSEA, per germline. The CDR3, as DNA: TGCAGCGTCTCAGGGATGAACACTGAAGCTTTCTTT. The encoded protein is CSVSGMNTEAFF.